This entry lists 25 T cell receptor beta chains sequenced from one sample in a study of cytomegalovirus exposure and HLA in healthy donors. It was with 60 Vbeta and 13 Jbeta primers that the PCR ran. This table comes from immunoSEQ multiplex PCR, and its TCRdb copy is limited to in-frame clones, with some not included. The sample totals approximately 46,000 clones. The specimen was PBMCs. All receptors come from a male donor in good health and CMV-seronegative.

V usage is TRBV19 and J usage is TRBJ1-1; 8 bases line up with TRBD1. Trimming took 5 bases from V and 5 from J; bases not matched to a gene: 16. Germline lookup yields CDR1 LNHDA and CDR2 SQIVND (reference sequence). The CDR3 extends over 17 amino acids. CDR3 in amino acids: CASSRRTGRGTSTEAFF. CDR3 nucleotide sequence: TGTGCCAGTAGTCGACGGACAGGGAGGGGGACGAGTACTGAAGCTTTCTTT. Combining the CDR3 with reference TRBV19 and TRBJ1-1 gives the whole variable domain DGGITQSPKYLFRKEGQNVTLSCEQNLNHDAMYWYRQDPGQGLRLIYYSQIVNDFQKGDIAEGYSVSREKKESFPLTVTSAQKNPTAFYLCASSRRTGRGTSTEAFFGQGTRLTVV.

The chain recombines TRBV30 with TRBJ2-4; 8 bases align to TRBD2. J lost 1 base, V lost 4 bases, and 9 bases had no gene match. Germline CDR1 GTSNPN, CDR2 SVGIG (reference sequence). This CDR3 has 16 residues. The CDR3 is CAWTQRELGAKNIQYF. CDR3 DNA sequence: TGTGCCTGGACCCAGCGGGAGCTCGGGGCCAAAAACATTCAGTACTTC.

The chain carries TRBV2 and TRBJ2-3; D is possibly TRBD2 (5 bases). Trimming pared 10 bases from V and 0 bases from J, leaving 17 bases between. CDR1 SNHLY and CDR2 FYNNEI come from the germline V gene. CDR3 length equals 15 residues. CDR3 sequence reads: CATSPSGTSTDTQYF. The CDR3 nucleotides read TGTGCCACCTCTCCGAGCGGTACGAGCACAGATACGCAGTATTTT.

This sequence joins TRBV6-4 and TRBJ2-1; 16 positions match TRBD2. This CDR3 spans 16 amino acids. The junction had 3 bases not matched to a gene; V was cut back by 3 bases and J by 7 bases. Looked up from germline, CDR1 is MRHNA and CDR2 is SNTAGT. This CDR3 reads CASSEEGLAGGNEQFF. The CDR3, as DNA: TGTGCCAGCAGTGAGGAGGGACTAGCGGGGGGGAATGAGCAGTTCTTC.

The chain uses TRBV4-1 and TRBJ1-2, with a possible D match to TRBD1 (5 bases). The CDR3 runs to 17 residues. V gave up 2 bases and J gave up 1 base, with 17 bases separating them. Germline V gene sequence: CDR1 MGHRA, CDR2 YSYEKL. The CDR3 bases are TGCGCCAGCAGCCAAAAGGTCGAGAAAGACAGTAACTATGGCTACACCTTC. Translating it yields CASSQKVEKDSNYGYTF.

Worth noting for this clone: The junction differs from germline at one of its ends, possibly a read error. This chain connects TRBV7-7 to TRBJ2-7, with 9 bases that match TRBD1. The CDR3 sequence is 14 residues long. The V gene's germline CDR1 is SSHAT and CDR2 FNYEAQ (reference sequence). The DNA for the CDR3 is TGTGCTAGCAGCACGGGACAGGGAAAGGACGAGCAGTACTTC. Translating it yields CASSTGQGKDEQYF.

The chain has TRBV19 and TRBJ2-3; possible D gene TRBD2, 6 bases. The CDR3 covers 15 residues. Trimming removed 10 bases from V and 5 bases from J, with 22 bases in between. Germline loops: CDR1 LNHDA, CDR2 SQIVND (reference sequence). CDR3 amino acids: CATPGSGREVDTQYF. In nucleotides, the CDR3 is TGTGCCACTCCCGGCAGTGGCAGGGAGGTAGATACGCAGTATTTT.

This chain connects TRBV19 to TRBJ2-3, with 12 nucleotides matching TRBD2. Per germline, CDR1 LNHDA and CDR2 SQIVND (reference sequence). This CDR3 region has 13 residues. As DNA, the CDR3 is TGTGGAACGGGACTAGCGGGTAGTGATACGCAGTATTTT. Translated, it gives CGTGLAGSDTQYF. Together with reference TRBV19 and TRBJ2-3, the CDR3 gives the full variable domain: DGGITQSPKYLFRKEGQNVTLSCEQNLNHDAMYWYRQDPGQGLRLIYYSQIVNDFQKGDIAEGYSVSREKKESFPLTVTSAQKNPTAFYLCGTGLAGSDTQYFGPGTRLTVL.

V gene TRBV18 combines with J gene TRBJ1-2; 7 bases match TRBD1. The CDR3 length is 16 residues. V gave up 2 bases and J gave up 6 bases; unmatched junction bases: 12. CDR1 and CDR2 from the germline V gene are KGHSH and LQKENI. CDR3 nucleotides: TGTGCCAGCTCACCAACAGGGGTCAGACCCCCAGATGGCTACACCTTC. Translation: CASSPTGVRPPDGYTF.

V and J are TRBV5-1 and TRBJ1-2; TRBD1 matches 7 bases. Trimming at V came to 6 bases and at J to 7 bases, leaving 15 bases not matched to a gene. Per the germline V gene, CDR1 is SGHRS and CDR2 is YFSETQ. The length of the CDR3 is 15 residues. The CDR3 nucleotides read TGCGCCAGCACGGGAGAGGGGACAGCTACTCGTGGCTACACCTTC. Translated, it gives CASTGEGTATRGYTF.

The chain links TRBV7-2 to TRBJ2-5; weak D call: TRBD2 (5 bases). The CDR3 spans 14 residues. Germline-derived CDR1 and CDR2 are SGHTA and FQGNSA. V gave up 1 base and J gave up 0 bases, with 6 bases separating them. Here the CDR3 reads CASSLGEYQETQYF. The DNA for the CDR3 is TGTGCCAGCAGCTTAGGGGAGTACCAAGAGACCCAGTACTTC.

V gene TRBV11-2 combines with J gene TRBJ1-2; 10 bases fit TRBD1. The V segment lost 6 bases and the J segment 5 bases; nucleotides outside the gene matches: 9. The CDR3 sequence is 15 residues long. Germline CDR1 is SGHAT and CDR2 is FQNNGV. In DNA form, the CDR3 reads TGTGCCAGCAGTCGTATAGGGGACAGGGGATATGGCTACACCTTC. This sequence encodes CASSRIGDRGYGYTF.

The rearrangement uses TRBV2 and TRBJ2-7; D possibly corresponds to TRBD1 (6 bases). Trimming pared 6 bases from V and 7 bases from J, leaving 16 bases between. This CDR3 has 13 residues. Germline CDR1 reads SNHLY; CDR2 reads FYNNEI. The CDR3 DNA reads as TGTGCCAGCAGCCCCGACAGGCTAGGGGAGCAGTACTTC. Protein product: CASSPDRLGEQYF.

The chain recombines TRBV25-1 with TRBJ2-7, with 14 bases matching TRBD2. V gave up 4 bases and J gave up 4 bases; unmatched junction bases: 6. The CDR3 totals 16 residues. Germline CDR1 and CDR2: MGHDK and SYGVNS. The CDR3 nucleotides are TGTGCCAGCAGTGCAACGGGGACTAGCGGGAGTTACGAGCAGTACTTC. It encodes CASSATGTSGSYEQYF.

The V call is TRBV9, the J call TRBJ1-2; 9 nucleotides agree with TRBD1. The CDR3 extends over 16 amino acids. The germline V gene encodes CDR1 SGDLS and CDR2 YYNGEE. V gave up 4 bases and J gave up 2 bases; unmatched junction bases: 9. The CDR3 here is CASSPGDRAGNYGYTF. The CDR3 DNA follows: TGTGCCAGCAGCCCAGGGGACAGGGCCGGGAACTATGGCTACACCTTC.

The J gene is TRBJ2-1, the V gene TRBV7-9; 8 bases fit TRBD2. The CDR3 contains 18 residues. The germline V gene has CDR1 SEHNR and CDR2 FQNEAQ (reference sequence). The junction had 13 bases not matched to a gene; V was cut back by 5 bases and J by 1 base. This CDR3 is CASSPPGSGVLSYNEQFF. For the CDR3, the DNA is TGTGCCAGCAGCCCGCCGGGTAGCGGGGTGCTTTCCTACAATGAGCAGTTCTTC.

The rearrangement links TRBV5-1 to TRBJ1-2; D is unclear. Germline V CDR1 and CDR2: SGHRS, YFSETQ. Trimming took 4 bases from V and 4 from J, leaving 23 bases between them. This CDR3 spans 17 amino acids. The CDR3 DNA sequence: TGCGCCAGCAGCCCCGAAAACAGCAAGAGGGCCCTCTATGGCTACACCTTC. This translates into CASSPENSKRALYGYTF.

V is TRBV6-6 and J is TRBJ2-1; 10 bases match TRBD2. This CDR3 has 14 amino acids. V dropped 8 bases and J dropped 6; count of bases not matched to a gene: 7. Germline V lookup: CDR1 MNHNY, CDR2 SVGAGI (reference sequence). The CDR3 spells CASGTSGTLNEQFF. CDR3 coding DNA: TGTGCCAGCGGAACTAGCGGGACTCTCAATGAGCAGTTCTTC.

The chain carries TRBV6-6 and TRBJ1-1; D remains ambiguous. Germline-derived CDR1 and CDR2 are MNHNY and SVGAGI (reference sequence). V lost 2 bases to trimming and J lost 7 bases, with 11 bases between them. The CDR3 runs 13 residues. The chain's CDR3 is CASSYVNSGEAFF. The CDR3 DNA is TGTGCCAGCAGTTACGTGAACAGCGGTGAAGCTTTCTTT.

Its frequency marks this clone as medium-sized. The same CDR3 also results from other DNA sequences found in this sample. The gene calls are TRBV6-6 and TRBJ1-3; 8 bases fit TRBD1. Germline-derived CDR1 and CDR2 are MNHNY and SVGAGI (reference sequence). This CDR3 spans 14 amino acids. The V segment lost 2 bases and the J segment 3 bases; nucleotides outside the gene matches: 0. In DNA, the CDR3 is TGTGCCAGCAGTTACGGACAGGGTGGAAACACCATATATTTT. Its protein is CASSYGQGGNTIYF.

This sequence joins TRBV28 and TRBJ2-3, with D perhaps TRBD2 (7 bases). V was shortened by 6 bases and J by 5 bases, with 18 bases between the two germline ends. The V gene's germline CDR1 is MDHEN and CDR2 SYDVKM. The CDR3 sequence is 15 residues long. CDR3 amino acids: CASRDSTSAQDTQYF. As DNA, the CDR3 is TGTGCCAGCAGGGACAGCACTAGCGCCCAAGATACGCAGTATTTT.

V usage is TRBV7-6 and J usage is TRBJ2-3, with TRBD2 identical over 8 bases. Germline V gene sequence: CDR1 SGHVS, CDR2 FNYEAQ. The CDR3 extends over 17 amino acids. The junction had 6 bases not matched to a gene; V was cut back by 1 base and J by 0 bases. CDR3 coding DNA: TGTGCCAGCAGCTTAGGAGTTAGCGGGGCTAGCACAGATACGCAGTATTTT. Translating it yields CASSLGVSGASTDTQYF. Full variable domain (remainder filled in from reference TRBV7-6 and TRBJ2-3): GAGVSQSPRYKVTKRGQDVALRCDPISGHVSLYWYRQALGQGPEFLTYFNYEAQQDKSGLPNDRFSAERPEGSISTLTIQRTEQRDSAMYRCASSLGVSGASTDTQYFGPGTRLTVL.

V is TRBV4-3 and J is TRBJ2-3, with 13 bases matching TRBD2. Germline trimming cut 1 base from V and 2 bases from J; bases unmatched to any gene: 6. In germline, CDR1 is LGHNA, CDR2 YSLEER. The CDR3 totals 18 residues. The CDR3, as DNA: TGCGCCAGCAGCCAAGGGGGGACTAGCGGGACCTACACAGATACGCAGTATTTT. Its translation: CASSQGGTSGTYTDTQYF.

The V gene is TRBV9, the J gene TRBJ2-1; 8 bases are a match to TRBD2. Losses at the gene ends were 0 bases for V and 7 bases for J; bases not matched to a gene: 6. Germline lookup yields CDR1 SGDLS and CDR2 YYNGEE. The CDR3 extends over 15 amino acids. The CDR3 nucleotides read TGTGCCAGCAGCGTAGGCGAGGAGCGGGGGAATGAGCAGTTCTTC. Translating it yields CASSVGEERGNEQFF.

The V call is TRBV5-1, the J call TRBJ2-3; tentatively, D is TRBD2 (6 bases). Germline CDR1 reads SGHRS; CDR2 reads YFSETQ. This CDR3 has 15 amino acids. V was pared by 6 bases and J by 0 bases, with 14 bases between. CDR3 in amino acids: CASTTSGLSTDTQYF. The CDR3 DNA sequence: TGCGCCAGCACCACCTCGGGACTGAGCACAGATACGCAGTATTTT.